This T cell receptor (beta chain) was obtained from a study of T cells after yellow fever vaccination. TCRdb ran MiXCR on the 5' RACE reads and lists one entry per CDR3 protein. The sample has some 400,000 distinct CDR3 sequences; roughly 6.2% are singletons. Trimming took 6 bases from V and 2 from J, leaving 13 bases between them. The CDR3 spans 13 residues. Looked up from germline, CDR1 is DFQATT and CDR2 is SNEGSKA (reference sequence). This clonotype was observed a few times. This TCR was sampled from a man in his thirties or forties who received the YFV17D yellow fever vaccine. The chain combines TRBV20-1 with TRBJ1-1, with D hard to call. The sequencing used PBMCs, collected 5 days after the yellow fever booster vaccination. CDR3 in amino acids: CSATDIPNTEAFF. The CDR3, as DNA: TGCAGTGCAACCGACATACCCAACACTGAAGCTTTCTTT.